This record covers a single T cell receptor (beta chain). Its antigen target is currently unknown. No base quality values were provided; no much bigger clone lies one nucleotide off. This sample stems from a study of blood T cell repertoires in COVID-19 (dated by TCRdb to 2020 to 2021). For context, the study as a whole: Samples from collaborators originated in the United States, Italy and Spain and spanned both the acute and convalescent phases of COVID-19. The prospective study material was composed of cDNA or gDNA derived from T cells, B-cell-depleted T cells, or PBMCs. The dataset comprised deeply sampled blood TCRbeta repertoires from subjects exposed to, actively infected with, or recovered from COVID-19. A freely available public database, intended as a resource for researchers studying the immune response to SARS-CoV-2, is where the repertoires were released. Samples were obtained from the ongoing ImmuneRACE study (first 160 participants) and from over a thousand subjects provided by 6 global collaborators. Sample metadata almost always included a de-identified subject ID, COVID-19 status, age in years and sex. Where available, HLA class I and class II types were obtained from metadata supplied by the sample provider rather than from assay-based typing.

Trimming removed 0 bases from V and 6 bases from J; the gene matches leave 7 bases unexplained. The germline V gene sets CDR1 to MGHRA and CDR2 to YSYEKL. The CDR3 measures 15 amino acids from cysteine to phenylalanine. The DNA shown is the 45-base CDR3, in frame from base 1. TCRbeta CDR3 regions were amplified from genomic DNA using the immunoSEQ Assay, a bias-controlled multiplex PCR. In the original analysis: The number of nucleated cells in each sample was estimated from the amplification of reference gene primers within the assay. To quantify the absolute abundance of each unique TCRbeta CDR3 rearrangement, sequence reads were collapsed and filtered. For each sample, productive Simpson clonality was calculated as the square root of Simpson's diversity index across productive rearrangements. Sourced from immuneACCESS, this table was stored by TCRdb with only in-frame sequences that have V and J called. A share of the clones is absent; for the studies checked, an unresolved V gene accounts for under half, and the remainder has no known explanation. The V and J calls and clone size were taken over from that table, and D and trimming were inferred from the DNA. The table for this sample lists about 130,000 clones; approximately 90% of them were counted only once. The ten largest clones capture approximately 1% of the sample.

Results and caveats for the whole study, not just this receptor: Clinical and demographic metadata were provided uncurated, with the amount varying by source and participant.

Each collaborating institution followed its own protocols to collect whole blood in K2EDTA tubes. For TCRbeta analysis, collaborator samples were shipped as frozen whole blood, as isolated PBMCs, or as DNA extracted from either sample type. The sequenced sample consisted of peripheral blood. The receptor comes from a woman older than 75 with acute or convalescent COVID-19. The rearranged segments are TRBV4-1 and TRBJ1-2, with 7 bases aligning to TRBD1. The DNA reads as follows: TGCGCCAGCAGCCAAGATATGACAGGGTCTAATGGCTACACCTTC. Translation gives CASSQDMTGSNGYTF.